The present T cell receptor (beta chain) was sequenced within a study of post-analysis software for immune sequencing data. Across the whole study: Recorded subtypes: relapsing-remitting, secondary progressive, progressive-relapsing; some patients unannotated. Study-level findings and limits: Compared against controls, patients with multiple sclerosis displayed significantly lower normalized Chao1 diversity. Under the F measure, samples that were prepared in one batch clustered strongly together. Compared with controls, patients had more of five TRBV segments, including TRBV5-6, TRBV5-1 and TRBV20-1.

Of note for this clonotype: Its target is not known.

The CDR3 spans 15 residues. V dropped 1 base and J dropped 0 bases, with 9 bases sitting between them. Germline V gene sequence: CDR1 SGHDT, CDR2 YYEEEE. TCR beta libraries were prepared from cDNA with unique molecular identifiers. Between about 0.85 and 10 million T cells gave rise to around 500,000 cDNA molecules. TCRdb reprocessed the PCR reads with MiXCR, giving one entry per CDR3 protein. The table shows more than 450,000 distinct CDR3 sequences, with 44% occurring only once. The chain has TRBV5-6 and TRBJ2-3; D is undetermined. The source of this sequence is a girl between 5 and 17 years old with multiple sclerosis. Sequencing input: blood. The CDR3 coding sequence is TGTGCCAGCAGCTTGTTTATAATCAGCACAGATACGCAGTATTTT. As protein: CASSLFIISTDTQYF.